These 32 T cell receptor beta chains originate from one sample sequenced in a study of blood T cell repertoires in COVID-19. The method was immunoSEQ multiplex PCR; TCRdb's version includes in-frame clones alone and lacks a portion of them. The table records around 380,000 clones, about 89% of them present only once. Sequencing input: PBMCs or T cells enriched from blood (not recorded which). These receptors were obtained from a man under 40 who had recovered from COVID-19.

V is TRBV29-1 and J is TRBJ2-5, with D possibly being TRBD2 (6 bases). The ends were cut back, 0 bases at V and 3 bases at J, with 8 bases in the middle. CDR3 length: 13 amino acids. CDR1 is SQVTM and CDR2 is ANQGSEA in the germline V gene. The CDR3 here is CSVEEGGKETQYF. The CDR3 DNA follows: TGCAGCGTTGAAGAGGGGGGAAAAGAGACCCAGTACTTC.

The genes are TRBV18 and TRBJ1-2, with TRBD1 matching 8 bases. The CDR3 loop spans 14 amino acids. J gave up 7 bases and V 3 bases, and 7 bases lay outside the gene matches. The V gene's germline CDR1 is KGHSH and CDR2 LQKENI. CDR3 sequence reads: CASSPGQGPSGYTF. CDR3 coding DNA: TGTGCCAGCTCACCCGGACAGGGCCCCTCTGGCTACACCTTC. The complete variable domain, with remaining parts taken from reference TRBV18 and TRBJ1-2, reads NAGVMQNPRHLVRRRGQEARLRCSPMKGHSHVYWYRQLPEEGLKFMVYLQKENIIDESGMPKERFSAEFPKEGPSILRIQQVVRGDSAAYFCASSPGQGPSGYTFGSGTRLTVV.

This chain uses TRBV6-5 with TRBJ2-7; 8 positions match TRBD2. CDR3 size: 16 residues. With 4 bases clipped from V and 0 bases from J, the junction kept 8 bases outside the gene matches. Germline V CDR1 and CDR2: MNHEY, SVGAGI. CDR3: CASSSASGGSSYEQYF. The CDR3 DNA reads TGTGCCAGCAGTTCCGCCAGCGGGGGTTCCTCCTACGAGCAGTACTTC.

This chain uses TRBV4-1 with TRBJ1-1; 7 bases match TRBD1. Germline V gene data show CDR1 as MGHRA and CDR2 as YSYEKL. The CDR3 is made up of 13 amino acids. Trimming cost V 1 base and J 5 bases; bases outside gene matches: 1. The chain's CDR3 is CASSQGTGTEAFF. CDR3 sequence (DNA): TGCGCCAGCAGCCAAGGGACAGGTACTGAAGCTTTCTTT.

This clone was observed a single time. V and J are TRBV7-8 and TRBJ2-7; the match to TRBD1 covers 11 bases. V lost 3 bases to trimming and J lost 3 bases; unmatched junction nucleotides: 7. This CDR3 spans 16 amino acids. CDR1 and CDR2 (germline): SGHVS, FQNEAQ. CDR3 in amino acids: CASSFRGQGGFYEQYF. Written as DNA, the CDR3 is TGTGCCAGCAGCTTCCGGGGACAGGGGGGATTCTACGAGCAGTACTTC.

J is TRBJ2-3 and V is TRBV27; 10 bases fit TRBD2. V trimming: 4 bases; J trimming: 5 bases; junction bases outside the gene matches: 9. This CDR3 contains 16 residues. The germline V gene encodes CDR1 MNHEY and CDR2 SMNVEV (reference sequence). The DNA for the CDR3 is TGTGCCAGCAGTTGGGCTAGCGGGGGAACTTTAGATACGCAGTATTTT. It specifies CASSWASGGTLDTQYF.

The CDR3 reads CASSSGLSVNREQYF. CDR3 nucleotides: TGTGCCAGCAGCTCGGGACTCTCCGTGAACCGCGAGCAGTACTTC. This chain uses TRBV11-2 with TRBJ2-7; D is possibly TRBD2 (6 bases). V was cut by 4 bases and J by 6 bases, with 19 bases left in between. The germline CDR1 and CDR2 sequences are SGHAT and FQNNGV. The CDR3 extends over 15 amino acids.

This chain connects TRBV5-4 to TRBJ2-1; weak D call: TRBD1 (6 bases). Deletions cut 0 bases from V and 8 bases from J, with 12 bases between. The CDR3 spans 14 residues. Germline-derived CDR1 and CDR2 are SGHNT and YYREEE (reference sequence). The CDR3 protein is CASSLEGEQDEQFF. The CDR3 coding sequence is TGTGCCAGCAGCTTGGAGGGGGAACAGGATGAGCAGTTCTTC. The full variable domain, with the rest looked up from reference TRBV5-4 and TRBJ2-1, is ETGVTQSPTHLIKTRGQQVTLRCSSQSGHNTVSWYQQALGQGPQFIFQYYREEENGRGNFPPRFSGLQFPNYSSELNVNALELDDSALYLCASSLEGEQDEQFFGPGTRLTVL.

V usage is TRBV2 and J usage is TRBJ1-6; possibly TRBD1 for D (6 bases). Germline V lookup: CDR1 SNHLY, CDR2 FYNNEI. The V end was cut by 0 bases, the J end by 2 bases, with 23 bases between. This CDR3 contains 21 residues. CDR3 sequence reads: CASSEALFIHTGSAYNSPLHF. The CDR3 DNA is TGTGCCAGCAGTGAAGCGCTTTTTATTCACACAGGGAGCGCCTATAATTCACCCCTCCACTTT.

The chain is built from TRBV6-4 and TRBJ1-1; the D gene is possibly TRBD1 (5 bases). Germline V gene data show CDR1 as MRHNA and CDR2 as SNTAGT. This CDR3 has 15 amino acids. The V and J ends lost 4 bases and 8 bases respectively, with 20 bases between them. CDR3 protein: CASSVSVSAKGEAFF. CDR3 DNA sequence: TGTGCCAGCAGTGTATCAGTCAGCGCCAAGGGGGAAGCTTTCTTT.

In nucleotides, the CDR3 is TGTGCCAGCAGCTTGACAGCGAACACCGGGGAGCTGTTTTTT. Encoded protein: CASSLTANTGELFF. The V call is TRBV5-6, the J call TRBJ2-2; D gene unclear. Germline-derived CDR1 and CDR2 are SGHDT and YYEEEE. The CDR3 runs 14 residues. V was clipped by 1 base and J by 0 bases, with 4 bases between them. Full variable domain (outside the CDR3, taken from reference TRBV5-6 and TRBJ2-2): DAGVTQSPTHLIKTRGQQVTLRCSPKSGHDTVSWYQQALGQGPQFIFQYYEEEERQRGNFPDRFSGHQFPNYSSELNVNALLLGDSALYLCASSLTANTGELFFGEGSRLTVL.

The chain joins TRBV7-9 to TRBJ1-1; the match to TRBD1 covers 7 bases. The CDR3 has 16 amino acids. V lost 3 bases, J lost 0 bases, and 7 bases stayed unmatched. Germline V gives CDR1 SEHNR, CDR2 FQNEAQ (reference sequence). CDR3 sequence: CASSFRTGHLNTEAFF. In nucleotides, the CDR3 is TGTGCCAGCAGCTTTCGGACAGGCCATCTGAACACTGAAGCTTTCTTT.

CDR3: CASRKTGLLRPQHF. CDR3 coding DNA: TGTGCCAGCAGAAAAACAGGTCTTCTAAGGCCCCAGCATTTT. This chain uses TRBV28 with TRBJ1-5, with D perhaps TRBD1 (5 bases). The CDR3 has 14 residues. Germline V gives CDR1 MDHEN, CDR2 SYDVKM. Trimming shortened V by 6 bases and J by 9 bases, and 18 bases separated the two germline ends.

The chain joins TRBV19 to TRBJ2-3, with 7 positions matching TRBD1. The V and J ends lost 8 bases and 4 bases, in that order; junction bases with no gene match: 6. This CDR3 comprises 13 residues. Germline V gene lookup returns CDR1 LNHDA and CDR2 SQIVND (reference sequence). The CDR3 DNA follows: TGTGCCAGTGGGATAACAGGGGCAGATACGCAGTATTTT. This encodes CASGITGADTQYF.

This clone was seen a single time. The V call is TRBV10-3, the J call TRBJ1-1, with 7 bases fitting TRBD1. CDR1 and CDR2 (germline): ENHRY, SYGVKD. The V and J ends lost 7 bases and 7 bases, in that order; junction bases with no gene match: 12. This CDR3 region has 14 residues. For the CDR3, the DNA is TGTGCCATCACCCGCTGGGCCACAGGGGATGAAGCTTTCTTT. This encodes CAITRWATGDEAFF.

The genes are TRBV6-2 or TRBV6-3 and TRBJ1-4; D is undetermined. This CDR3 spans 14 amino acids. From germline, CDR1 is MNHEY and CDR2 SVGEGT. V was cut by 4 bases and J by 10 bases, with 16 bases left in between. In DNA, the CDR3 is TGTGCCAGCAGTTCCGAACCCGGGGATGTAAAACTGTTTTTT. It specifies CASSSEPGDVKLFF.

The chain joins TRBV13 to TRBJ1-5; tentatively, D is TRBD1 (6 bases). The ends were cut back, 0 bases at V and 13 bases at J, with 10 bases in the middle. The CDR3 loop spans 12 amino acids. CDR1 and CDR2 from the germline V gene are PRHDT and FYEKMQ (reference sequence). The CDR3 nucleotides read TGTGCCAGCAGCTTAGGGGGGGCTCAACAGCATTTT. Encoded protein: CASSLGGAQQHF.

The V and J genes are TRBV9 and TRBJ2-7; D unclear. The V end lost 3 bases, the J end lost 0 bases, and 7 bases lay between the germline ends. Germline loops: CDR1 SGDLS, CDR2 YYNGEE. This CDR3 is built from 13 residues. The CDR3 nucleotides read TGTGCCAGCAGCGCCTCGAGCTCCTACGAGCAGTACTTC. Its translation: CASSASSSYEQYF. Looking up the rest from reference TRBV9 and TRBJ2-7 gives the full variable domain: DSGVTQTPKHLITATGQRVTLRCSPRSGDLSVYWYQQSLDQGLQFLIQYYNGEERAKGNILERFSAQQFPDLHSELNLSSLELGDSALYFCASSASSSYEQYFGPGTRLTVT.

The rearrangement joins TRBV5-6 to TRBJ1-6; D is ambiguous. Germline CDR1 SGHDT, CDR2 YYEEEE. V was shortened by 0 bases and J by 6 bases, with 10 bases between the two germline ends. The CDR3 length is 15 residues. CDR3 loop: CASSLGQVLNSPLHF. CDR3 sequence (DNA): TGTGCCAGCAGCTTGGGCCAGGTCCTTAATTCACCCCTCCACTTT.

The rearrangement uses TRBV30 and TRBJ1-1, with D perhaps matching TRBD1 (6 bases). Between the trimmed V and J ends, which lost 3 bases and 1 base, there was a span of 9 bases. CDR3 size: 13 residues. Germline V gives CDR1 GTSNPN, CDR2 SVGIG (reference sequence). The CDR3 reads CAWREQGNTEAFF. CDR3 sequence (DNA): TGTGCCTGGAGAGAACAGGGGAACACTGAAGCTTTCTTT.

This clone was detected once. The rearrangement joins TRBV4-2 to TRBJ2-3; TRBD2 aligns across 8 bases. This CDR3 spans 15 amino acids. V lost 0 bases to trimming and J lost 1 base; unmatched junction nucleotides: 0. CDR1 and CDR2 (germline): LGHNA, YNFKEQ. CDR3 sequence (DNA): TGTGCCAGCAGCCAAGAAGCGGGGGGCACAGATACGCAGTATTTT. Translated, it gives CASSQEAGGTDTQYF.

This chain connects TRBV18 to TRBJ2-3, with 9 bases fitting TRBD2. CDR1 and CDR2 (germline): KGHSH, LQKENI. Unmatched junction bases numbered 12, after V lost 2 bases and J lost 0 bases. The CDR3 extends over 19 amino acids. The DNA of the CDR3 is TGTGCCAGCTCACCAATGGCAGCGGGGGGCGTAACTAGCACAGATACGCAGTATTTT. This translates into CASSPMAAGGVTSTDTQYF. The full variable domain, completed using reference TRBV18 and TRBJ2-3, is NAGVMQNPRHLVRRRGQEARLRCSPMKGHSHVYWYRQLPEEGLKFMVYLQKENIIDESGMPKERFSAEFPKEGPSILRIQQVVRGDSAAYFCASSPMAAGGVTSTDTQYFGPGTRLTVL.

The chain links TRBV30 to TRBJ1-2; no definite D call. The V gene's germline CDR1 is GTSNPN and CDR2 SVGIG (reference sequence). The V gene lost 4 bases and the J gene lost 1 base, with 10 bases spanning the gap. The CDR3 spans 13 residues. In DNA form, the CDR3 reads TGTGCCTGGACGGAGGCAGATAACTATGGCTACACCTTC. Residues: CAWTEADNYGYTF.

The genes are TRBV5-1 and TRBJ1-4; D unclear. The V gene's germline CDR1 is SGHRS and CDR2 YFSETQ. CDR3 length: 13 residues. Trimming cost V 0 bases and J 8 bases, with 8 bases left between them. The CDR3 nucleotides are TGCGCCAGCAGCTTGGTACGGGAGGAAAAACTGTTTTTT. Protein: CASSLVREEKLFF.

DNA of the CDR3: TGCAGCGTTAATAGCGGGGGTGCACAGTTCTTC. It codes for CSVNSGGAQFF. This rearrangement joins TRBV29-1 to TRBJ2-1; 9 nucleotides line up with TRBD2. The V and J ends lost 5 bases and 13 bases, in that order; junction bases with no gene match: 6. CDR3 length equals 11 residues. Germline CDR1 and CDR2: SQVTM and ANQGSEA.

This rearrangement joins TRBV7-9 to TRBJ1-2, with TRBD1 matching 8 bases. V lost 6 bases and J lost 9; bases outside the gene matches: 15. Germline V gene lookup returns CDR1 SEHNR and CDR2 FQNEAQ (reference sequence). This CDR3 contains 15 residues. CDR3 bases: TGTGCCAGCAGGCTCATGGGACAGGCGAGCTTGAGCTACACCTTC. It codes for CASRLMGQASLSYTF.

The sample holds a few counts of this clone. The sample has other DNA sequences that encode this CDR3 too. This chain uses TRBV9 with TRBJ1-1; tentatively, D is TRBD1 (5 bases). Deletions cut 0 bases from V and 5 bases from J, with 11 bases between. The CDR3 totals 14 residues. Germline V gene lookup returns CDR1 SGDLS and CDR2 YYNGEE. CDR3 region: CASSVAPGNTEAFF. CDR3 DNA: TGTGCCAGCAGCGTAGCTCCAGGGAATACTGAAGCTTTCTTT.

V and J are TRBV10-3 and TRBJ1-4; the match to TRBD1 covers 8 bases. The V gene end was trimmed by 10 bases and the J gene end by 1 base; junction bases not matched to a gene: 5. This CDR3 is built from 14 residues. Germline V lookup: CDR1 ENHRY, CDR2 SYGVKD. The DNA of the CDR3 is TGTGCCACCCGTGACAGGGGAACTAATGAAAAACTGTTTTTT. Translating it yields CATRDRGTNEKLFF.

The chain couples TRBV11-3 to TRBJ2-1; no firm D call. Trimming pared 1 base from V and 5 bases from J, leaving 9 bases between. Germline lookup yields CDR1 SGHNT and CDR2 YENEEA. CDR3 size: 14 residues. The chain's CDR3 is CASSLGSHNNEQFF. The CDR3 DNA sequence: TGTGCCAGCAGCTTAGGTAGCCATAACAATGAGCAGTTCTTC. Based on the CDR3 plus reference TRBV11-3 and TRBJ2-1, the full variable domain is EAGVVQSPRYKIIEKKQPVAFWCNPISGHNTLYWYLQNLGQGPELLIRYENEEAVDDSQLPKDRFSAERLKGVDSTLKIQPAELGDSAVYLCASSLGSHNNEQFFGPGTRLTVL.

The chain has TRBV2 and TRBJ2-3; D is undetermined. V lost 7 bases and J lost 0, with 8 bases in between. The CDR3 loop spans 13 amino acids. From germline, CDR1 is SNHLY and CDR2 FYNNEI. CDR3 in amino acids: CASKTISTDTQYF. CDR3 nucleotide sequence: TGTGCCAGCAAGACAATTAGCACAGATACGCAGTATTTT.

V is TRBV4-3 and J is TRBJ1-2; 9 bases map to TRBD1. The CDR3 sequence is 16 residues long. J was trimmed by 8 bases and V by 4 bases; bases with no gene match: 14. Germline CDR1 reads LGHNA; CDR2 reads YSLEER. The CDR3 spells CASSRQNVGQGEGYTF. CDR3 bases: TGCGCCAGCAGCCGCCAAAACGTGGGACAGGGAGAAGGCTACACCTTC.

The CDR3 loop reads CASSPQGLNTGELFF. CDR3 nucleotide sequence: TGTGCCAGCTCACCACAGGGGCTGAACACCGGGGAGCTGTTTTTT. The J gene is TRBJ2-2, the V gene TRBV18; the D gene is possibly TRBD1 (5 bases). Trimming left V 1 base short and J 1 base short, with 7 bases between. From germline, CDR1 is KGHSH and CDR2 LQKENI. The CDR3 contains 15 residues.